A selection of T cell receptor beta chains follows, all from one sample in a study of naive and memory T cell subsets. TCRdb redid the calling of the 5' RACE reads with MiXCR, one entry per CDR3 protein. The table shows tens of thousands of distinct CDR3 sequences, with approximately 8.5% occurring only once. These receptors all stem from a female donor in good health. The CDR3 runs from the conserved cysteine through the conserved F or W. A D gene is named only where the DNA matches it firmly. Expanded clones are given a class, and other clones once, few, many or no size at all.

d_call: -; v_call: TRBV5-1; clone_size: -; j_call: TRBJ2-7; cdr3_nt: TGCGCCAGCAGCCCATCCCCGGGCAGGGATGGTTACGAGCAGTACTTC; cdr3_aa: CASSPSPGRDGYEQYF
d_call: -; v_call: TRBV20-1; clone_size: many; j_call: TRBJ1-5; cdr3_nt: TGCAGTGCTAGAGTCCCCCTGGCAGGTCATCAGCCCCAGCATTTT; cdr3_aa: CSARVPLAGHQPQHF
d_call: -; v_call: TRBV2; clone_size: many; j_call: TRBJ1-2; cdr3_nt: TGTGCCAGCAGTGCTTCCAACAGGAACTATGGCTACACCTTC; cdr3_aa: CASSASNRNYGYTF
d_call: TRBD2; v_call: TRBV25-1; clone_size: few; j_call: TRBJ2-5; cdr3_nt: TGTGCCAGCAGTGAAGCGGGGGGGCCCCGGGAGACCCAGTACTTC; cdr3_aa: CASSEAGGPRETQYF
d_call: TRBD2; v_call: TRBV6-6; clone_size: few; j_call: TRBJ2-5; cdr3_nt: TGTGCCAGCAGTTATACTAGCGGAGCCCCGTTGGCCCAGTACTTC; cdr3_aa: CASSYTSGAPLAQYF
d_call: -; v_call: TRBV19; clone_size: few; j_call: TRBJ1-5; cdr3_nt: TGTGCCAGTAGTATAGATCTATGGAGTGCATTGCCCCAGCATTTT; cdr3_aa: CASSIDLWSALPQHF
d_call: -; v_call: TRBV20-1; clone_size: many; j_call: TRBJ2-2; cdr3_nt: TGCAGTGCTACAACGGACTTCTACACCGGGGAGCTGTTTTTT; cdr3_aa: CSATTDFYTGELFF
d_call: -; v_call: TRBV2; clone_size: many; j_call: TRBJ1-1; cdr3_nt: TGTGCCAGCACTGCAGGGAGACCGGAAGCTTTCTTT; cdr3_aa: CASTAGRPEAFF
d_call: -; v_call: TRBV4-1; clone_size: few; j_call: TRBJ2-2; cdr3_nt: TGCGCCAGCAGCCAAGGTCCTAGTGCTTCTACCGGGGAGCTGTTTTTT; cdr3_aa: CASSQGPSASTGELFF
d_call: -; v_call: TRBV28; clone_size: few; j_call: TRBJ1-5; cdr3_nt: TGTGCCAGCATCACATCGGGGTCAGGCCAGCTAAGTCAGCCCCAGCATTTT; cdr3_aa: CASITSGSGQLSQPQHF
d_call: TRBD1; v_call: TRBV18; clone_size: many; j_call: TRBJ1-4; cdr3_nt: TGTGCCAGCTCAACTGGACAGGGAGCAACTAATGAAAAACTGTTTTTT; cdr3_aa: CASSTGQGATNEKLFF
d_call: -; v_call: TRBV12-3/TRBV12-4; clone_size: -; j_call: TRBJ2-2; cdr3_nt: TGTGCCAGCACCCACCGGACCGGGGAGCTGTTTTTT; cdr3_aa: CASTHRTGELFF